Reported below is one T cell receptor (beta chain). Clones were sequenced by immunoSEQ multiplex PCR, and TCRdb holds only the in-frame ones, with some missing. Of more than 20,000 clones listed, more than 80% were seen once; the top ten hold 5.2%. The data derive from a study of lymphopenia after photon versus proton radiotherapy. Trimming stripped 6 bases from V and 4 bases from J, with 18 bases between. Germline V gene lookup returns CDR1 LNHDA and CDR2 SQIVND (reference sequence). This CDR3 is built from 15 residues. This sequence joins TRBV19 and TRBJ2-5; D is tentatively TRBD1 or TRBD2 (7 bases each). The material sequenced was peripheral blood, taken from a patient treated with photon-based radiotherapy. The receptor's source is a young man with gastric cancer. The CDR3: CASSPGGGGGETQYF. The CDR3 DNA follows: TGTGCCAGTAGCCCAGGGGGAGGGGGTGGAGAGACCCAGTACTTC.